This TCR beta chain was captured in a study of T cell responses to AZD1222 COVID-19 vaccine. About this clone itself: Antigen unknown.

The CDR3 covers 13 residues. Between the trimmed V and J ends, which lost 3 bases and 3 bases, there was a span of 8 bases. Only in-frame clones appear in the TCRdb table, and some are missing; sequencing was by immunoSEQ multiplex PCR. The profile shows some 120,000 clones, 70% to 90% of them singletons. Study results and limitations: Targeting of unmutated variant regions was reportedly seen in nearly half of spike-specific TCRs. Spike-wide vaccine-associated CD4 TCRs dominated at 160-218 and 743-854.

The chain recombines TRBV12-3 or TRBV12-4 with TRBJ2-5; D is uncertain. This receptor was identified in an adult in good health. Sequenced material: peripheral blood, taken on day 0 of AZD1222 vaccination. This CDR3 reads CASSFVVEETQYF. In DNA, the CDR3 is TGTGCCAGCAGTTTCGTAGTTGAAGAGACCCAGTACTTC.